This TCR beta chain was recorded in a study of T cells in Graves' hyperthyroidism and ophthalmopathy. Overall study findings and caveats: In the analysis, a 13 V-J model separated ophthalmopathy from stable hyperthyroidism. In the blood, most expanded thyroid clonotypes above 0.001 appeared as well.

Authors of the study amplified TCR beta CDR3 regions from RNA transcripts. Initially, a first-round RT-PCR of the TCR CDR3 employed the HTBI primer set. Each CDR3 protein gets one entry after TCRdb re-called the multiplex PCR reads with MiXCR. The table shows hundreds of thousands of distinct CDR3 sequences, with 38% occurring only once. In its sample, this clonotype was seen many times. Its antigen is unknown. Each patient was aged 18 to 65 and had newly diagnosed hyperthyroidism of under 2 months' duration. Every diagnosis used clinical symptoms, serum thyroxine and TRAb, thyroid ultrasound and orbital computed tomography. The CDR3 has 12 amino acids. J gave up 5 bases and V 6 bases, and 4 bases lay outside the gene matches. Per germline, CDR1 SQVTM and CDR2 ANQGSEA.

This TCR was recovered from a man younger than 35 with Graves' hyperthyroidism. Sequences were obtained from blood. The chain couples TRBV29-1 to TRBJ1-1; 9 positions agree with TRBD1. The CDR3 DNA sequence: TGCAGCGTGGACAGGGGATGGACTGAAGCTTTCTTT. Amino acids: CSVDRGWTEAFF.